This TCR beta chain was documented in a study of CD8 T cells in ankylosing spondylitis. TCRdb called the 5' RACE reads again in MiXCR, with one record for every CDR3 protein. This sample has 200,000 to 250,000 distinct CDR3 sequences; roughly 10% occur once, and the top ten carry around 7%. Trimming at V came to 0 bases and at J to 4 bases, leaving 4 bases not matched to a gene. Germline lookup yields CDR1 SGHTA and CDR2 FQGNSA. This CDR3 has 16 amino acids. This rearrangement joins TRBV7-2 to TRBJ2-3, with TRBD2 matching 10 bases. Sequenced input: blood, either unsorted or a sorted T cell fraction (not recorded which). This sequence was found in a male donor with ankylosing spondylitis or in good health (not recorded which). CDR3 in amino acids: CASSLASGRKADTQYF. Here the CDR3 DNA reads TGTGCCAGCAGCTTAGCTAGCGGGAGGAAGGCAGATACGCAGTATTTT.